Presented here are 6 T cell receptor beta chains from one specimen sequenced in a study of control samples from healthy donors and cancer patients. TCRdb keeps only in-frame clones here, not all; method: immunoSEQ multiplex PCR. The top ten hold under 5% of the sample, which has fewer than 200,000 clones, 88% seen once. Material for sequencing was blood. The receptors derive from a woman in her 30s in good health.

This clone was seen only once. The chain recombines TRBV6-6 with TRBJ1-2; TRBD1 matches at 7 bases. V was pared by 5 bases and J by 2 bases, with 14 bases of the junction left unmatched. CDR1 is MNHNY and CDR2 is SVGAGI in the germline V gene (reference sequence). This CDR3 contains 17 residues. The CDR3, as DNA: TGTGCCAGCAGTCCAAGCGCAGGGACAGAACCCAACTATGGCTACACCTTC. Amino acid sequence: CASSPSAGTEPNYGYTF.

The V and J genes are TRBV6-5 and TRBJ2-3; 8 nucleotides align to TRBD1. CDR3 length: 15 amino acids. With 6 bases clipped from V and 2 bases from J, the junction kept 7 bases outside the gene matches. The V gene's germline CDR1 is MNHEY and CDR2 SVGAGI. The CDR3 DNA follows: TGTGCCAGCAGACCCAGGGGGCTAAACACAGATACGCAGTATTTT. Amino acid sequence: CASRPRGLNTDTQYF.

J is TRBJ2-5 and V is TRBV7-6; 11 bases map to TRBD2. CDR3 length equals 15 residues. CDR1 and CDR2 (germline): SGHVS, FNYEAQ. With V trimmed by 5 bases and J by 5 bases, 7 bases remained unmatched. CDR3 nucleotide sequence: TGTGCCAGCAGCGGTAGCGGGAGGGCCAGGGAGACCCAGTACTTC. Translated: CASSGSGRARETQYF. The entire variable domain, with the rest obtained from reference TRBV7-6 and TRBJ2-5, is as follows: GAGVSQSPRYKVTKRGQDVALRCDPISGHVSLYWYRQALGQGPEFLTYFNYEAQQDKSGLPNDRFSAERPEGSISTLTIQRTEQRDSAMYRCASSGSGRARETQYFGPGTRLLVL.

The J gene is TRBJ1-2, the V gene TRBV10-2, with TRBD1 matching 9 bases. Losses at the gene ends were 2 bases for V and 5 bases for J; bases not matched to a gene: 3. This CDR3 comprises 14 residues. CDR1 is WSHSY, CDR2 SAAADI, per germline. CDR3 sequence: CASSEQTGGYGYTF. CDR3 DNA: TGCGCCAGCAGTGAGCAGACAGGGGGGTATGGCTACACCTTC.

CDR3 loop: CASSYGGTDTQYF. CDR3 sequence (DNA): TGTGCCAGCAGTTATGGGGGCACAGATACGCAGTATTTT. The rearrangement joins TRBV27 to TRBJ2-3; D gene ambiguous. Trimming stripped 4 bases from V and 1 base from J, with 6 bases between. The CDR3 has 13 amino acids. Germline loops: CDR1 MNHEY, CDR2 SMNVEV (reference sequence).

This clone was found once. The rearrangement joins TRBV28 to TRBJ2-7; unclear D gene. Germline V lookup: CDR1 MDHEN, CDR2 SYDVKM. This CDR3 contains 11 residues. V lost 4 bases and J 7 bases, leaving 8 bases between the germline ends. CDR3 nucleotide sequence: TGTGCCAGCAGTTCCCCCTCGGAGCAGTACTTC. This codes for CASSSPSEQYF.